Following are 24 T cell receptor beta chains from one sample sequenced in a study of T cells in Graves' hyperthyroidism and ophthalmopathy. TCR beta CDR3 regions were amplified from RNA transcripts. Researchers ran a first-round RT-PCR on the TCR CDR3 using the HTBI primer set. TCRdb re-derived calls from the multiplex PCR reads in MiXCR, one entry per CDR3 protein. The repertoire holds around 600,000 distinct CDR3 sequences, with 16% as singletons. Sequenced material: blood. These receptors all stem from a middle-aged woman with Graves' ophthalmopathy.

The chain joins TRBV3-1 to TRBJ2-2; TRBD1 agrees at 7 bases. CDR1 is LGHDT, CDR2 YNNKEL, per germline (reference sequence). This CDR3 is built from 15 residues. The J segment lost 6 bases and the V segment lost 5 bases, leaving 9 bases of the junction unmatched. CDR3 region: CASSYLTGIPGELFF. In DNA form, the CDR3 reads TGTGCCAGCAGCTATCTGACAGGGATCCCCGGGGAGCTGTTTTTT.

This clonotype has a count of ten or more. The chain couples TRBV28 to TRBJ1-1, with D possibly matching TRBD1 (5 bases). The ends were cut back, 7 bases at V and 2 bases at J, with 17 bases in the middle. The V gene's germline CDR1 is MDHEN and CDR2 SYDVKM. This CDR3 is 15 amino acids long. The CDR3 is CASTPGGGRNTEAFF. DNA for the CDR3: TGTGCCAGCACCCCGGGGGGGGGAAGAAACACTGAAGCTTTCTTT.

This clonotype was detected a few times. The CDR3 protein is CASSLIRRQAAYGYTF. CDR3 nucleotides: TGTGCCAGCAGCCTCATCCGGAGGCAGGCAGCCTATGGCTACACCTTC. The chain recombines TRBV6-2 or TRBV6-3 with TRBJ1-2; D unclear. Germline V CDR1 and CDR2: MNHEY, SVGEGT. The length of the CDR3 is 16 residues. The V gene lost 6 bases and the J gene lost 4 bases, with 21 bases spanning the gap.

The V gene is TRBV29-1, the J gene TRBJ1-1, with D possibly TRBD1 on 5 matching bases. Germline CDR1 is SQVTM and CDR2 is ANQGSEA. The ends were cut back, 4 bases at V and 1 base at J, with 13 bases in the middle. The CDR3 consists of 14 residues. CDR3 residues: CSVAPDTSNTEAFF. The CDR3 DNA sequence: TGCAGCGTTGCCCCGGACACCTCGAACACTGAAGCTTTCTTT.

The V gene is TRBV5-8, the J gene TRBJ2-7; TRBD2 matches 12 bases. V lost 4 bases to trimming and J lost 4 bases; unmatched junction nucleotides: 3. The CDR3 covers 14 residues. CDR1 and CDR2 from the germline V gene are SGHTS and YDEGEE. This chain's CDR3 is CASSTSGRTYEQYF. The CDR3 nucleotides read TGTGCCAGCAGCACTAGCGGGAGGACGTACGAGCAGTACTTC.

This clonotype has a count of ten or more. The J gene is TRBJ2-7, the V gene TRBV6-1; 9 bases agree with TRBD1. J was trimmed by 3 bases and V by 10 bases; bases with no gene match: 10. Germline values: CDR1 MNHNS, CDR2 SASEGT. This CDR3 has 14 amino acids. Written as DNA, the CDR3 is TGTGCCAACACCCCAGGACAGGGGAACTACGAGCAGTACTTC. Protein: CANTPGQGNYEQYF.

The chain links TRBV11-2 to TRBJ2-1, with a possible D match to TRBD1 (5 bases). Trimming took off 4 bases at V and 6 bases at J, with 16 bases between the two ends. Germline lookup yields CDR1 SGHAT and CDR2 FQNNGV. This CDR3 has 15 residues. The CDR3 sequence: CASSSLQGVGNEQFF. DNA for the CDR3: TGTGCCAGCAGCTCGCTCCAAGGGGTTGGCAATGAGCAGTTCTTC.

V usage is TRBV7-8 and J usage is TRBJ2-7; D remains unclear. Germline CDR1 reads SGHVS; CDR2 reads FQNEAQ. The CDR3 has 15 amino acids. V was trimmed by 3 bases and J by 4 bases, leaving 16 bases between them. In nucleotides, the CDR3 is TGTGCCAGCAGCTTGGTGACAAAAGGGCCTTACGAGCAGTACTTC. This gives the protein CASSLVTKGPYEQYF.

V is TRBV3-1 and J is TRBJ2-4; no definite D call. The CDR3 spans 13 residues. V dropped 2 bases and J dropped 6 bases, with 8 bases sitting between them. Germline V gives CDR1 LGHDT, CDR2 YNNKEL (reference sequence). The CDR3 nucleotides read TGTGCCAGCAGCCAAATAACGGGAAACATTCAGTACTTC. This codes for CASSQITGNIQYF.

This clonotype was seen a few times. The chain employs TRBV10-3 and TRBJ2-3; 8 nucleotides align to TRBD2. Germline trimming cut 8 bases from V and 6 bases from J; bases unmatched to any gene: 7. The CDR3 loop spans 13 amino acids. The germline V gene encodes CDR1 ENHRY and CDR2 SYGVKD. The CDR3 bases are TGTGCCATCGCAGCGGGAGTGTTGGATACGCAGTATTTT. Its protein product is CAIAAGVLDTQYF.

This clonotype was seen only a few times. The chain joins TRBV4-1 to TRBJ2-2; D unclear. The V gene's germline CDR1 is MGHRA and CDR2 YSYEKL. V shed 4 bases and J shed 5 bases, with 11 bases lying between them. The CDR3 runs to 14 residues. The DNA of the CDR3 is TGCGCCAGCAGCCCTTCCGAGGAGACCGGGGAGCTGTTTTTT. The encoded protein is CASSPSEETGELFF.

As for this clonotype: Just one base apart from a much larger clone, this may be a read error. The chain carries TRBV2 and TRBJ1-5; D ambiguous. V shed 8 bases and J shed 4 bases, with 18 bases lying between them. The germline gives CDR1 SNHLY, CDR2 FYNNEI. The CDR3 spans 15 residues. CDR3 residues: CASGFGIGRNQPQHF. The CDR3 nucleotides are TGTGCCAGCGGGTTTGGGATAGGGCGGAATCAGCCCCAGCATTTT. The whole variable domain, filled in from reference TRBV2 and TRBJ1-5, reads EPEVTQTPSHQVTQMGQEVILRCVPISNHLYFYWYRQILGQKVEFLVSFYNNEISEKSEIFDDQFSVERPDGSNFTLKIRSTKLEDSAMYFCASGFGIGRNQPQHFGDGTRLSIL.

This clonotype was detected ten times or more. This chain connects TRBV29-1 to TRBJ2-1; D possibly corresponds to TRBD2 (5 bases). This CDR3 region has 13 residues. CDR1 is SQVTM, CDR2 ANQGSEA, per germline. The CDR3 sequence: CSAFGVGFNEQFF. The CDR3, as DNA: TGCAGTGCTTTCGGGGTGGGGTTCAATGAGCAGTTCTTC.

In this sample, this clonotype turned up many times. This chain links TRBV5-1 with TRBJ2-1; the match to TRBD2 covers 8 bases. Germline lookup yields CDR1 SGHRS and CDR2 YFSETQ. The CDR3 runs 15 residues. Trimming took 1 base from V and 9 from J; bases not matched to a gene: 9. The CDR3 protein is CASSLPPAGDGEQFF. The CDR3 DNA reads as TGCGCCAGCAGCTTGCCCCCAGCGGGAGACGGTGAGCAGTTCTTC.

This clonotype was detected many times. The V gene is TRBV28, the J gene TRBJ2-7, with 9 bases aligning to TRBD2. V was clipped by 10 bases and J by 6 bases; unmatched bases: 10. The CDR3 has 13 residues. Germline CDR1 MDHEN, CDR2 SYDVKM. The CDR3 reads CATRLAVYSEQYF. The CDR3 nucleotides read TGTGCCACCCGACTAGCGGTCTATTCCGAGCAGTACTTC.

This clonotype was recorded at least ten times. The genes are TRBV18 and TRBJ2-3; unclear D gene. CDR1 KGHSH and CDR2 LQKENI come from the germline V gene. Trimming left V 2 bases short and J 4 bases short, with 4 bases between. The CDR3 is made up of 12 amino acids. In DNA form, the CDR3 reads TGTGCCAGCTCACCAGAGGCAGATACGCAGTATTTT. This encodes CASSPEADTQYF. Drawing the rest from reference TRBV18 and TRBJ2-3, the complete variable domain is NAGVMQNPRHLVRRRGQEARLRCSPMKGHSHVYWYRQLPEEGLKFMVYLQKENIIDESGMPKERFSAEFPKEGPSILRIQQVVRGDSAAYFCASSPEADTQYFGPGTRLTVL.

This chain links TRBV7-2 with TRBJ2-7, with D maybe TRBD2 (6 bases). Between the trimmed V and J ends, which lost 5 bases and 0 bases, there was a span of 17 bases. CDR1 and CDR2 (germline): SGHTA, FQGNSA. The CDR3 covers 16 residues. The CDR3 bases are TGTGCCAGCAGCCCTTGGGGGAGCGGGTCCTCCTACGAGCAGTACTTC. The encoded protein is CASSPWGSGSSYEQYF.

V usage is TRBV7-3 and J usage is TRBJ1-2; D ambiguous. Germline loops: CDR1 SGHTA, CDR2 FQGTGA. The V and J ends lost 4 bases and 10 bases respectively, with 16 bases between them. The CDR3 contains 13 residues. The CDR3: CASSSTHSAPYTF. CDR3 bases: TGTGCCAGCAGCTCAACACACAGCGCTCCCTACACCTTC.

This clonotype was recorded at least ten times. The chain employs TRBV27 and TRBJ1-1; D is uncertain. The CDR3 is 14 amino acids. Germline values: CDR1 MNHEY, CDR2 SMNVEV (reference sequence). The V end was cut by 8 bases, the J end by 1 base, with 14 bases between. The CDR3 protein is CASRAGSWNTEAFF. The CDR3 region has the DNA TGTGCCAGCCGAGCCGGATCGTGGAACACTGAAGCTTTCTTT.

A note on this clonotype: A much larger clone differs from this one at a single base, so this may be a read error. The CDR3 region has the DNA TGTGCCAGCAGTTACGGTCCGGAAAATGAGCAGTCCTTC. Translating gives CASSYGPENEQSF. This rearrangement joins TRBV6-2 or TRBV6-3 to TRBJ2-1; D not resolved. Germline V gene sequence: CDR1 MNHEY, CDR2 SVGEGT. The CDR3 length is 13 residues.

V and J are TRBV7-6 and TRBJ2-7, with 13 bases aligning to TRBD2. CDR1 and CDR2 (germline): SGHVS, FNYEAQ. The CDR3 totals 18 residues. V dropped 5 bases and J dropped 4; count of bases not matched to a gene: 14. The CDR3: CASSLNSGLAGVLYEQYF. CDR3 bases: TGTGCCAGCAGCCTAAATTCAGGACTAGCGGGAGTGTTGTACGAGCAGTACTTC.

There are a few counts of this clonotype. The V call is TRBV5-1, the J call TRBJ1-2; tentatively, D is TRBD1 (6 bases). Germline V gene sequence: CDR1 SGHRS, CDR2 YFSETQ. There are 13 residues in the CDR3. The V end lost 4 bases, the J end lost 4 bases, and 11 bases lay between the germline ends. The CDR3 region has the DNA TGCGCCAGCAGCGCAGGGGAAGGCTATGGCTACACCTTC. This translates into CASSAGEGYGYTF.

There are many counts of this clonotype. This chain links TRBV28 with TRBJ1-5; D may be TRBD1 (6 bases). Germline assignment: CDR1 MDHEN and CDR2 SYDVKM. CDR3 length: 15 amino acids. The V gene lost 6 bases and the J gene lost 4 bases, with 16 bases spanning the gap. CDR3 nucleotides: TGTGCCAGCAGAAACATAGGACAGCATAATCAGCCCCAGCATTTT. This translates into CASRNIGQHNQPQHF. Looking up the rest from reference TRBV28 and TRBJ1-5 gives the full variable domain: DVKVTQSSRYLVKRTGEKVFLECVQDMDHENMFWYRQDPGLGLRLIYFSYDVKMKEKGDIPEGYSVSREKKERFSLILESASTNQTSMYLCASRNIGQHNQPQHFGDGTRLSIL.

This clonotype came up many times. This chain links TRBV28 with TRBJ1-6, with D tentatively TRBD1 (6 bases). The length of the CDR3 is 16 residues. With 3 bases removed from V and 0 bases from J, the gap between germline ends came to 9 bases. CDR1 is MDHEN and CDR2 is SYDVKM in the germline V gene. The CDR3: CASSFDRSSYNSPLHF. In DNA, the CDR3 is TGTGCCAGCAGTTTTGACAGGAGCTCCTATAATTCACCCCTCCACTTT.